This T cell receptor beta chain was recovered during a study of blood T cell repertoires in COVID-19 (dated by TCRdb to about 2020). Context from the whole study: Samples covering the acute and convalescent phases of COVID-19 were provided by collaborators in the United States, Italy and Spain. A freely available public database, intended as a resource for researchers studying the immune response to SARS-CoV-2, is where the repertoires were released. Sample metadata almost always included a de-identified subject ID, COVID-19 status, age in years and sex. Samples came from the ongoing ImmuneRACE study (first 160 participants) plus 1,254 subjects from 6 global collaborators. The material from the prospective study consisted of cDNA or gDNA derived from T cells, B-cell-depleted T cells, or PBMCs. Where available, HLA class I and class II types were obtained from metadata supplied by the sample provider rather than from assay-based typing. Deeply sampled blood TCRbeta repertoires from subjects exposed to, actively infected with, or recovered from COVID-19 were included in the dataset.

Each collaborating institution followed its own protocols to collect whole blood in K2EDTA tubes. For TCRbeta analysis, collaborators shipped samples as frozen whole blood, isolated PBMCs, or DNA extracted from either of those sample types. Results the study describes overall, beyond this receptor: The quantity of clinical and demographic metadata differed by source and by participant and was supplied without curation.

As regards this clone: Its antigen is not yet known. No clone much larger than this one lies a single base away; base qualities are absent.

TCRbeta CDR3 regions were amplified from genomic DNA using the immunoSEQ Assay, a bias-controlled multiplex PCR. The authors' analysis ran thus. The number of nucleated cells in each sample was estimated from the amplification of reference gene primers within the assay. To quantify the absolute abundance of each unique TCRbeta CDR3 rearrangement, sequence reads were collapsed and filtered. For each sample, productive Simpson clonality was calculated as the square root of Simpson's diversity index over productive rearrangements. TCRdb took over this immuneACCESS table, retaining in-frame rearrangements with V and J assigned. Such tables are incomplete; in checked studies, under half of the missing clones stem from an unresolved V gene, and the remainder is unexplained. V, J and clone size are those of that table, while D and trimming were read from the DNA. Counted in this sample were roughly 100,000 clones; more than 90% of them appeared once. The top ten constitute 4.2% of the sample.

CDR1 is given as SGHDT and CDR2 as YYEEEE, both from the germline V gene. Unmatched junction bases come to 2, with V trimmed by 4 bases and J by 2 bases. From its cysteine to its phenylalanine, the CDR3 spans 13 amino acids. Only the CDR3 part of the read is kept: 39 bases, read in frame from the first base. The V and J segments used are TRBV5-6 and TRBJ2-5; the central 7 bases match TRBD1. Sequenced sample: peripheral blood. The clonotype comes from a man between 18 and 29 years old with acute or convalescent COVID-19. The CDR3 sequence is CASSRTGQETQYF. The bases are TGTGCCAGCAGCCGGACAGGACAAGAGACCCAGTACTTC.